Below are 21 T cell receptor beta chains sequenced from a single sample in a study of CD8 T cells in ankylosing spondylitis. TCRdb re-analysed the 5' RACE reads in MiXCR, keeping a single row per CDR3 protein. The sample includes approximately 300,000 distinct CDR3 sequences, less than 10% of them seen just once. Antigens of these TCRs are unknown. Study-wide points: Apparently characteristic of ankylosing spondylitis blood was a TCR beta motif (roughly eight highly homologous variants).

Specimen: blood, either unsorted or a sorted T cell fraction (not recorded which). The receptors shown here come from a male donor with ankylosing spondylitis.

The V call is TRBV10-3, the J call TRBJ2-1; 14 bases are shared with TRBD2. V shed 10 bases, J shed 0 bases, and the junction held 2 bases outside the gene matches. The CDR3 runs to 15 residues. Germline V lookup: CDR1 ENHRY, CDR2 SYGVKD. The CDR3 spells CATGTSGSSYNEQFF. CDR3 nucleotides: TGTGCCACCGGGACTAGCGGGAGCTCCTACAATGAGCAGTTCTTC.

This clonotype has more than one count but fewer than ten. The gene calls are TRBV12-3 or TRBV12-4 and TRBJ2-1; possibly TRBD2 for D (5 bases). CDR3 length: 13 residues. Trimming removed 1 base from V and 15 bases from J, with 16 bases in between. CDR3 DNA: TGTGCCAGCAGTTTAGAAAGGAGGCTAGAGGGGTTCTTC. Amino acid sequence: CASSLERRLEGFF.

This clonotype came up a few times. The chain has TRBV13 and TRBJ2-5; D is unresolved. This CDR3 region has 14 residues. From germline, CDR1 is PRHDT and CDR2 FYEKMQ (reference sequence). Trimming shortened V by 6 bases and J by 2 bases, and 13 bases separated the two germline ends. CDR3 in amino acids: CASRVELLQETQYF. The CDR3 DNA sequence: TGTGCCAGCAGAGTCGAGTTACTACAAGAGACCCAGTACTTC.

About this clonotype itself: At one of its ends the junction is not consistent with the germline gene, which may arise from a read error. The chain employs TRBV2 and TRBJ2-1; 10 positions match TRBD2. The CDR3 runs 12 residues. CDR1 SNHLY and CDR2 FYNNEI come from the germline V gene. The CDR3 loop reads CATSGRHNEQIF. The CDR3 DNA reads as TGTGCCACTAGCGGGAGACACAATGAGCAGATCTTC.

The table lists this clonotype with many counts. In nucleotides, the CDR3 is TGTGCCAGCAGGCCTGTAGCGGATACGCAGTATTTT. Its protein is CASRPVADTQYF. The chain has TRBV12-3 or TRBV12-4 and TRBJ2-3; tentatively, D is TRBD2 (5 bases). This CDR3 is 12 amino acids long. The V and J ends lost 6 bases and 6 bases respectively, with 10 bases between them.

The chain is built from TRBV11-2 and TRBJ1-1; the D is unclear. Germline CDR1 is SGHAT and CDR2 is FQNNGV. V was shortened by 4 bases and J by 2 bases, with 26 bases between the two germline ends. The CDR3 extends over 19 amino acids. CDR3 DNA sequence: TGTGCCAGCAGCTCTCCCTCATCTCAAAGGGCTCGAGGTAACACTGAAGCTTTCTTT. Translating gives CASSSPSSQRARGNTEAFF.

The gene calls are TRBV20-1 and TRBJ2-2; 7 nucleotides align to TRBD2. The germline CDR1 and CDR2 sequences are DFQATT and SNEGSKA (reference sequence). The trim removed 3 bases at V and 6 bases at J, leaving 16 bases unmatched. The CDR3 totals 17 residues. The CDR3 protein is CSASAVSQRELAGELFF. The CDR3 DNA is TGCAGTGCTAGTGCGGTTAGCCAGCGGGAATTGGCCGGGGAGCTGTTTTTT.

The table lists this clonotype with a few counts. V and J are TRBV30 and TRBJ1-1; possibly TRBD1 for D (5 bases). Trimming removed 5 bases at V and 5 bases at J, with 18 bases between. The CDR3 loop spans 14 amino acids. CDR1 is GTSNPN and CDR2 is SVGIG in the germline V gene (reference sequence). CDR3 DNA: TGTGCCTGGGTTGGAGGGAATGGGGGAACTGAAGCTTTCTTT. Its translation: CAWVGGNGGTEAFF.

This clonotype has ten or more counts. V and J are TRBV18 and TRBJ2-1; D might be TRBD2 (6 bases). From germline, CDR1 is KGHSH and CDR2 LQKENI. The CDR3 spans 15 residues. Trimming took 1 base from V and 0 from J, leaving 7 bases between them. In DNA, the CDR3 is TGTGCCAGCTCACCACAGCGGGCCTCCTACAATGAGCAGTTCTTC. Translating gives CASSPQRASYNEQFF.

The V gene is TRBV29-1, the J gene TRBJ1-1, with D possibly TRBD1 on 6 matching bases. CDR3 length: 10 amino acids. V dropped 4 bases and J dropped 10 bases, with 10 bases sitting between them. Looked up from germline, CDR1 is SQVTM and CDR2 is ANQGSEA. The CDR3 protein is CSVGTDRAFF. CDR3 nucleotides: TGCAGCGTTGGGACAGACAGAGCTTTCTTT.

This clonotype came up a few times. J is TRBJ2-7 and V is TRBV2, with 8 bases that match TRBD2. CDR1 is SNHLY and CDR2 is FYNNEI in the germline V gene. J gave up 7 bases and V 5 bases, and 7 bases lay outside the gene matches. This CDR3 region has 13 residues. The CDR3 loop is CASSPAGVIEQYF. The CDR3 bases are TGTGCCAGCAGTCCAGCGGGAGTCATAGAGCAGTACTTC. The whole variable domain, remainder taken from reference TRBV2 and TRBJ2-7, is EPEVTQTPSHQVTQMGQEVILRCVPISNHLYFYWYRQILGQKVEFLVSFYNNEISEKSEIFDDQFSVERPDGSNFTLKIRSTKLEDSAMYFCASSPAGVIEQYFGPGTRLTVT.

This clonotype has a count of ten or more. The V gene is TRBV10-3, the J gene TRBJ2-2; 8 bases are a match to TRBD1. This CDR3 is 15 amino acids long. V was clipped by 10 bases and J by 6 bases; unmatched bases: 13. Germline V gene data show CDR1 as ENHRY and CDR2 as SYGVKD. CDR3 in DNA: TGTGCCACTCGGCTCGACAGGGGAGACGCCGGGGAGCTGTTTTTT. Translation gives CATRLDRGDAGELFF.

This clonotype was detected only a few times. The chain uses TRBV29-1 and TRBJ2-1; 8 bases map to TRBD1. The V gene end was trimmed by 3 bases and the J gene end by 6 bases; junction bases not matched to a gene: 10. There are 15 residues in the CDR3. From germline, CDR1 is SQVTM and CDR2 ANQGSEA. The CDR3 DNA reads TGCAGCGTTGACCCGAACGACAGGGGCGGCAATGAGCAGTTCTTC. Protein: CSVDPNDRGGNEQFF.

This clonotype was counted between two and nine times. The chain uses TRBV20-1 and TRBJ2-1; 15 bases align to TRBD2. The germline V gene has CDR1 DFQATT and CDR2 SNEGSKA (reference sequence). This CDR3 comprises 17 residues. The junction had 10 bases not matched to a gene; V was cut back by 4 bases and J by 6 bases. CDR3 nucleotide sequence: TGCAGTGCTACCGGGACTAGCGGGGGGATCGAGGGCAATGAGCAGTTCTTC. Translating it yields CSATGTSGGIEGNEQFF.

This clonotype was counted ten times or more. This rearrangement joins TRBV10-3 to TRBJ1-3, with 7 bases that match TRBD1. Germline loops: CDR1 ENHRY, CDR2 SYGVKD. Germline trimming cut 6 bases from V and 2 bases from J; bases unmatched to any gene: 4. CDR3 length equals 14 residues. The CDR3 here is CAISQTGAGNTIYF. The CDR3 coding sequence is TGTGCCATCAGCCAAACAGGGGCTGGAAACACCATATATTTT.

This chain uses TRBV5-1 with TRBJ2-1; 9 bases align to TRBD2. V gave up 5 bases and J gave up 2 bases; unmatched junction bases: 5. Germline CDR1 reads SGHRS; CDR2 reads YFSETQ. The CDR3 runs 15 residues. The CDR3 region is CASRISGSPYNEQFF. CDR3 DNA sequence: TGCGCCAGCAGGATTAGCGGGAGCCCCTACAATGAGCAGTTCTTC.

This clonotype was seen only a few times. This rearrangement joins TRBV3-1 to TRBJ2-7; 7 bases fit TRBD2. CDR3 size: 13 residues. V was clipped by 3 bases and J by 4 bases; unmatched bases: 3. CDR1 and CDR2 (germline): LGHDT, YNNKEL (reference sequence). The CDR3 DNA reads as TGTGCCAGCAGCCACCCACTAGCGTACGAGCAGTACTTC. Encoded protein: CASSHPLAYEQYF.

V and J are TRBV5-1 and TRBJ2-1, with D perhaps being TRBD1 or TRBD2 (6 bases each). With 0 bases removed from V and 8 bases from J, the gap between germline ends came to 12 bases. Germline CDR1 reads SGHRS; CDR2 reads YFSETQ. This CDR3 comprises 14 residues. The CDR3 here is CASSLVSGGDEQFF. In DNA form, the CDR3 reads TGCGCCAGCAGCTTGGTTTCCGGGGGCGATGAGCAGTTCTTC.

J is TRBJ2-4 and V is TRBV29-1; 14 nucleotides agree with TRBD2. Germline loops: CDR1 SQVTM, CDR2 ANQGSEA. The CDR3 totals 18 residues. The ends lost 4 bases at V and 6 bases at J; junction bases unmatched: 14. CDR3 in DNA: TGCAGCGTTGGAGGGACTAGCGGGAGATGGGGGTTTGGAAACATTCAGTACTTC. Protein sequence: CSVGGTSGRWGFGNIQYF. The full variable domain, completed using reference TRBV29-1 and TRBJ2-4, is SAVISQKPSRDICQRGTSLTIQCQVDSQVTMMFWYRQQPGQSLTLIATANQGSEATYESGFVIDKFPISRPNLTFSTLTVSNMSPEDSSIYLCSVGGTSGRWGFGNIQYFGAGTRLSVL.

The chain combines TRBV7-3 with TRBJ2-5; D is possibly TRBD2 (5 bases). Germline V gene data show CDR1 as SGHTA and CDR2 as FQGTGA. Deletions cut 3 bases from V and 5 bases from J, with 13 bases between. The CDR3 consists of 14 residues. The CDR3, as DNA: TGTGCCAGCAGCTTGGGAGCAGGCTGGGAGACCCAGTACTTC. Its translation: CASSLGAGWETQYF.

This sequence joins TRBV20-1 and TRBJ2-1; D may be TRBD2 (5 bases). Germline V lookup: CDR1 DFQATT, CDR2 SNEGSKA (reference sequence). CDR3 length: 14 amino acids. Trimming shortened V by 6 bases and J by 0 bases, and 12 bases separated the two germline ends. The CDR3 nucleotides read TGCAGTGCGGCCGTAGCGAACTCCTACAATGAGCAGTTCTTC. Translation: CSAAVANSYNEQFF.